This TCR beta chain comes out of a study of OX40 agonist ivuxolimab in advanced cancers. Across the whole study: Participants averaged approximately 60 years of age (range about 23 to 79) and were roughly 80% male. Partial responses were recorded for three patients, including one with hepatocellular carcinoma and two with cutaneous melanoma.

TCRdb keeps only in-frame clones here, not all; method: immunoSEQ multiplex PCR. The data contain 60,000 to 75,000 clones, 65% to 90% of them seen just once; the ten biggest clones take up around 1.4%. Deletions cut 1 base from V and 7 bases from J, with 22 bases between. This CDR3 has 17 amino acids. Germline lookup yields CDR1 SGHTA and CDR2 FQGNSA. The clonotype comes from an adult with an advanced solid tumor such as melanoma, head and neck, liver or kidney cancer. This specimen was CD4+ or CD8+ T cells sorted from blood, taken in a trial of the OX40 agonist ivuxolimab. The V call is TRBV7-2, the J call TRBJ2-5; possibly TRBD2 for D (5 bases). Here the CDR3 DNA reads TGTGCCAGCAGCTTAGGCCCCAGGTCCAGCGAAGGAGGGACCCAGTACTTC. Its protein product is CASSLGPRSSEGGTQYF.